This TCR beta chain is drawn from a study of T cell repertoires in cytomegalovirus infection. Comment on this clonotype: Its antigen is unidentified. A read error is likely, as this CDR3 ends without the conserved phenylalanine or tryptophan. It is unclear where the CDR3 begins or ends on the DNA, so no DNA is shown, and the CDR3 is as TCRdb lists it.

In germline, CDR1 is DFQATT, CDR2 SNEGSKA (reference sequence). The CDR3 is 8 amino acids long, termini counted. TCRdb independently ran MiXCR on the reads; one entry per CDR3 protein. The sample lists 450,000 to 600,000 distinct CDR3 sequences, 25% to 35% occurring once. This clonotype originated in a human donor in good health (CMV status not recorded). Some clones in this sample may be carry-over from other donors' samples. The J gene is TRBJ2-7, the V gene TRBV20-1; the table gives TRBD2 as D, unverified against the DNA. The sequences come from cultured PBMCs, collected from culture after CMV antigen stimulation. The CDR3 sequence: CSARGRPQ.